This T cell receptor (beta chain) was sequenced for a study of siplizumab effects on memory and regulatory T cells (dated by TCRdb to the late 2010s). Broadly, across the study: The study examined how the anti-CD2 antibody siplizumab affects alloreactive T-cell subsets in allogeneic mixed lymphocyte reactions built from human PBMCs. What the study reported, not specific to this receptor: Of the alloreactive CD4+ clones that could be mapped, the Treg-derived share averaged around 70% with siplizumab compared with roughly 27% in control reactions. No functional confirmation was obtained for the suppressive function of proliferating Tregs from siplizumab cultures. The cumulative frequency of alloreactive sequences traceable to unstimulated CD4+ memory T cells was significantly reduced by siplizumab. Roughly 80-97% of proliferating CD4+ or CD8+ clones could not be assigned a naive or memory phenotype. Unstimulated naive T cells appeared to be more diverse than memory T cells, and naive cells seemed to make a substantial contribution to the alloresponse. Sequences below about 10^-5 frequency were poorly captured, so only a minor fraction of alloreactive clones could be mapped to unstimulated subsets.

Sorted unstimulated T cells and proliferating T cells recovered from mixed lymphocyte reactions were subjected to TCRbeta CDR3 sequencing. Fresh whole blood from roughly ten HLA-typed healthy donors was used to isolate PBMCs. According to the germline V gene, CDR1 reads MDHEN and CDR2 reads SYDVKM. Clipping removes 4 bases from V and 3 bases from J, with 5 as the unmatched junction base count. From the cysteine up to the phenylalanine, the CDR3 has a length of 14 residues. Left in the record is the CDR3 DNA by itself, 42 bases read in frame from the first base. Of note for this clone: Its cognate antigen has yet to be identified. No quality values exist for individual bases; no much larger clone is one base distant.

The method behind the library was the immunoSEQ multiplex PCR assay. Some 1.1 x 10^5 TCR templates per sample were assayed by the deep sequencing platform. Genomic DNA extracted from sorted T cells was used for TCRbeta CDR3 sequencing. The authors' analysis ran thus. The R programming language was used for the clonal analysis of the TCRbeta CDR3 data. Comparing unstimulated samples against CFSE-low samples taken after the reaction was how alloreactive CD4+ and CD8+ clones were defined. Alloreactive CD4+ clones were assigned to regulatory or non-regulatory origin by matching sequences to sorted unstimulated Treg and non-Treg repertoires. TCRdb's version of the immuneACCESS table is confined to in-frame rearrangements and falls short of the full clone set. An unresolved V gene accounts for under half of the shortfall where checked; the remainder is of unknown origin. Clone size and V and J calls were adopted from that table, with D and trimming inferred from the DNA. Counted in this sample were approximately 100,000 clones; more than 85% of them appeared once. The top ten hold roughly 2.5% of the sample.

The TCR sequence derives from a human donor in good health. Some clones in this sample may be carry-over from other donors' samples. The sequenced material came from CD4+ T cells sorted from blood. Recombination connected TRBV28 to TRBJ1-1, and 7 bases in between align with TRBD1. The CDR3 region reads CASSSTGKDTEAFF. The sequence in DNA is TGTGCCAGCAGTTCGACAGGGAAGGACACTGAAGCTTTCTTT.